A selection of T cell receptor beta chains follows, all from one sample in a study of cytomegalovirus exposure and HLA in healthy donors. Assay: immunoSEQ multiplex PCR; the TCRdb copy retains only in-frame clones and omits some. Of about 190,000 clones in the sample, around three quarters were seen once. Sequencing used PBMCs. These receptors all stem from a woman aged 18-29 years in good health and CMV-seronegative. CDR3s include the opening cysteine and the closing phenylalanine or tryptophan. A D gene is named only where the DNA matches it firmly. Clone size is stated in some rows and not others, as once, few, many or a class when expanded.

>TRBJ2-2|TRBV27|NA|NA
TGTGCCAGCAGTTTGAGGGGGGAGCTGTTTTTT
CASSLRGELFF
>TRBJ1-2|TRBV6-5|NA|TRBD1
TGTGCCAGCAGTTACTCGAACAGGGGCTATGGCTACACCTTC
CASSYSNRGYGYTF
>TRBJ2-2|TRBV5-6|NA|NA
TGTGCCAGCAGCTTGGGCAGGGGCGCCGGCACCGGGGAGCTGTTTTTT
CASSLGRGAGTGELFF
>TRBJ2-3|TRBV4-2|NA|NA
TGTGCCAGCAGCCAAGGGGGCCTGGAGGGGTTATCGGATACGCAGTATTTT
CASSQGGLEGLSDTQYF
>TRBJ2-7|TRBV5-1|NA|TRBD2
TGCGCCAGCAGCTTTATTTTGGCGGGAGTCTCCTACGAGCAGTACTTC
CASSFILAGVSYEQYF
>TRBJ1-1|TRBV7-3|NA|TRBD1
TGTGCCAGCAGCTCGGACAGGACGGACACTGAAGCTTTCTTT
CASSSDRTDTEAFF
>TRBJ1-1|TRBV19|NA|NA
TGTGCCAGTAGTATGACGGCGACCGCACGGGGAGCTTTCTTT
CASSMTATARGAFF
>TRBJ2-7|TRBV5-1|NA|NA
TGCGCCAGCAGCTTGGGACAGTCCACCTACGAGCAGTACTTC
CASSLGQSTYEQYF
>TRBJ2-7|TRBV29-1|NA|NA
TGCAGCGTTGAAGCGGTAGGACAGACCCGCCCCCGCGAGCAGTACTTC
CSVEAVGQTRPREQYF
>TRBJ1-2|TRBV28|once|TRBD1
TGTGCCAGCAGTTCTACACAGGGGGCGTCCGATGGCTACACCTTC
CASSSTQGASDGYTF
>TRBJ2-1|TRBV10-1|NA|TRBD1
TGCGCCAGCAGTCCTGGCCGACAGGGTGACAATGAGCAGTTCTTC
CASSPGRQGDNEQFF
>TRBJ2-7|TRBV19|NA|NA
TGTGCCAGTAGTAATCGGGTCAGCTCCTACGAGCAGTACTTC
CASSNRVSSYEQYF
>TRBJ1-6|TRBV19|once|TRBD1
TGTGCCAGTAGTGGGGGACAGGGGGCTGGCTCACCCCTCCACTTT
CASSGGQGAGSPLHF
>TRBJ2-1|TRBV7-2|NA|NA
TGTGCCAGCAGCCCGACTAGAGTCAATCATGAGCAGTTCTTC
CASSPTRVNHEQFF
>TRBJ1-2|TRBV7-9|NA|TRBD1
TGTGCCAGCAGCTCTTCAGGGGGTCAGAAGAGCTACACCTTC
CASSSSGGQKSYTF
>TRBJ2-7|TRBV6-6|NA|TRBD1
TGTGCCAGCAGGGACAGGGGGAGATACTACGAGCAGTACTTC
CASRDRGRYYEQYF
>TRBJ1-5|TRBV28|NA|NA
TGTGCCACTCTGGCCAGGAATCAGCCCCAGCATTTT
CATLARNQPQHF
>TRBJ2-3|TRBV5-1|NA|TRBD1
TGCGCCAGCAGCAACCGGGACAGGGGGCGTACAGATACGCAGTATTTT
CASSNRDRGRTDTQYF
>TRBJ2-7|TRBV19|NA|NA
TGTGCCAGTAGTATATCGGGCAGAGGCGGGTCCTACGAGCAGTACTTC
CASSISGRGGSYEQYF
>TRBJ2-2|TRBV28|once|TRBD2
TGTGCCAGCAAGGCCGTGGGGACTAGCGGGGAGCTGTTTTTT
CASKAVGTSGELFF
>TRBJ2-7|TRBV11-2|NA|NA
TGTGCCAGCACCCCCTCAGACAGGTCCTACGAGCAGTACTTC
CASTPSDRSYEQYF
>TRBJ2-3|TRBV9|NA|TRBD2
TGTGCCAGCAGCTCCGGGACTAGCGGGAGGCTGGTCACAGATACGCAGTATTTT
CASSSGTSGRLVTDTQYF
>TRBJ2-7|TRBV6-5|NA|TRBD1
TGTGCCAGCAGTGAATGGGGGACAGGGGGCGAGCAGTACTTC
CASSEWGTGGEQYF
>TRBJ2-1|TRBV28|NA|NA
TGTGCCAGCAGCCCTTGGACAGCCGAGCAGTTCTTC
CASSPWTAEQFF
>TRBJ2-3|TRBV5-4|NA|NA
TGTGCCAGCAGCTTTGTGACTAGTGCAGATACGCAGTATTTT
CASSFVTSADTQYF
>TRBJ1-5|TRBV7-2|NA|TRBD1
TGTGCCAGCAGCTTACCCGGGACAGGGAGTCAGCCCCAGCATTTT
CASSLPGTGSQPQHF
>TRBJ2-7|TRBV6-5|NA|NA
TGTGCCAGCAACCCCGGGGGGCTTGCCTACGAGCAGTACTTC
CASNPGGLAYEQYF
>TRBJ2-3|TRBV27|NA|TRBD1
TGTGCCAGCAGTGGGGACAGGAGCACAGATACGCAGTATTTT
CASSGDRSTDTQYF
>TRBJ1-1|TRBV27|NA|TRBD1
TGTGCCAGCAGTTTACTCAGGGGGCGAATGGATCTGGGTGAAGCTTTCTTT
CASSLLRGRMDLGEAFF
>TRBJ2-1|TRBV10-3|NA|NA
TGTGCCATCAGTGAAGCTGGGGGGGAGCAGTTCTTC
CAISEAGGEQFF
>TRBJ1-4|TRBV19|NA|NA
TGTGCCAGTAGTACCCCCCAGTTAAATGAAAAACTGTTTTTT
CASSTPQLNEKLFF
>TRBJ2-7|TRBV10-2|NA|TRBD2
TGCGCCAGCAGTGAAGGAGGACTAGCGGGATTTTTTTACGAGCAGTACTTC
CASSEGGLAGFFYEQYF
>TRBJ2-7|TRBV6-6|NA|NA
TGTGCCAGCAGTTACCCCGGGAGCTACGAGCAGTACTTC
CASSYPGSYEQYF
>TRBJ2-7|TRBV28|NA|TRBD2
TGTGCCAGCAGTTTAGGGACTAGCTACGAGCAGTACTTC
CASSLGTSYEQYF
>TRBJ2-1|TRBV5-1|NA|TRBD2
TGCGCCAGCAGCTTGGACCTAGCGGGGGGCTACAATGAGCAGTTCTTC
CASSLDLAGGYNEQFF
>TRBJ1-2|TRBV6-5|once|NA
TGTGCCAGCAGTCCCCGGGACAATTATAACTATGGCTACACCTTC
CASSPRDNYNYGYTF
>TRBJ2-5|TRBV28|NA|NA
TGTGCCAGCACCTCTTATGACTACAGTGGCGAGACCCAGTACTTC
CASTSYDYSGETQYF
>TRBJ1-1|TRBV19|NA|TRBD1
TGTGCCAGTAGCCTGACAGGGGGTGACACTGAAGCTTTCTTT
CASSLTGGDTEAFF
>TRBJ1-1|TRBV30|NA|NA
TGTGCCTGGAGCGGTATCGGCGGGGCTGAAGCTTTCTTT
CAWSGIGGAEAFF
>TRBJ1-1|TRBV20-1|NA|NA
TGCAGTGGATGCGAGGGAACTGAAGCTTTCTTT
CSGCEGTEAFF
>TRBJ2-2|TRBV6-1|NA|NA
TGTGCCAGCAGTGAATTCTGGGGACTGGATAACACCGGGGAGCTGTTTTTT
CASSEFWGLDNTGELFF
>TRBJ1-6|TRBV7-6|once|NA
TGTGCTAGCAGCTTAAGTGAGGGAACGAATAATTCACCCCTCCACTTT
CASSLSEGTNNSPLHF
>TRBJ1-4|TRBV7-9|NA|TRBD1
TGTGCCAGCAGCTTAGAGGGGGCGGGGACTAATGAAAAACTGTTTTTT
CASSLEGAGTNEKLFF
>TRBJ2-7|TRBV7-3|NA|NA
TGTGCCAGCAGCTTAGGCACAGGGAGAGACGAGCAGTACTTC
CASSLGTGRDEQYF
>TRBJ1-2|TRBV28|NA|TRBD1
TGTGCCAGCAGTTCCTTCGACCCACAGGGGAAAGACTATTACTATGGCTACACCTTC
CASSSFDPQGKDYYYGYTF
>TRBJ1-6|TRBV28|few|TRBD1
TGTGCCAGCAGTTCAGCGACAGGGGGTGGGTCACCCCTCCACTTT
CASSSATGGGSPLHF
>TRBJ2-2|TRBV5-1|NA|NA
TGCGCCAGCAGCTCCCACGGTGCGAACACCGGGGAGCTGTTTTTT
CASSSHGANTGELFF
>TRBJ2-2|TRBV5-1|few|NA
TGCGCCAGCAGGGGTCAGCCGGGAGTGGATGTCGGGGAGCTGTTTTTT
CASRGQPGVDVGELFF
>TRBJ2-5|TRBV25-1|NA|TRBD1
TGTGCCAGCAGGACGGACAGGGAAGGGAGAGAGACCCAGTACTTC
CASRTDREGRETQYF
>TRBJ2-5|TRBV6-1|NA|TRBD1
TGTGCCACCGAGACAGGGTCTAGGGAGACCCAGTACTTC
CATETGSRETQYF
>TRBJ1-5|TRBV4-1|few|NA
TGCGCCAGCAGCCAAGTGGGCCAACATCAGCCCCAGCATTTT
CASSQVGQHQPQHF
>TRBJ2-7|TRBV19|NA|NA
TGTGCCAGTAGGGGCGCGGGCTCCTACGAGCAGTACTTC
CASRGAGSYEQYF
>TRBJ2-7|TRBV20-1|NA|NA
TGCAGTGCTAGAAGAGATTACGAGCAGTACTTC
CSARRDYEQYF
>TRBJ2-5|TRBV5-1|NA|TRBD2
TGCGCCAGCAGCTTGCCCAGCCTAGCGGAAGAGACCCAGTACTTC
CASSLPSLAEETQYF
>TRBJ2-3|TRBV5-1|NA|TRBD1
TGCGCCAGCAGCTTAGGACAGGGTATTATCTATTTT
CASSLGQGIIYF
>TRBJ1-4|TRBV6-5|NA|NA
TGTGCCAGCAGTTATGAGATCTCAACTAATGAAAAACTGTTTTTT
CASSYEISTNEKLFF